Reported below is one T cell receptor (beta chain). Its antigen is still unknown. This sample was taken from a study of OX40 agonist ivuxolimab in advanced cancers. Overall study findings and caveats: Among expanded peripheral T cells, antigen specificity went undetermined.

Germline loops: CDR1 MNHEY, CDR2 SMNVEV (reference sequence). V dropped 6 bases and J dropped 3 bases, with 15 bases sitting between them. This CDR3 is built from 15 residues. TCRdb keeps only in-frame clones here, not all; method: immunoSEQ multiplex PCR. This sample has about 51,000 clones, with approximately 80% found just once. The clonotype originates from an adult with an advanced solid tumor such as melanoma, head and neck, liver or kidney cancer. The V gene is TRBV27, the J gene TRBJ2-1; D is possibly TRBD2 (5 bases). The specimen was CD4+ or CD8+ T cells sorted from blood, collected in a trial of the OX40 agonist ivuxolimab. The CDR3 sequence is CASSPRRAIYNEQFF. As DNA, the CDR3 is TGTGCCAGCAGCCCCCGGCGGGCCATCTACAATGAGCAGTTCTTC.